Listed here are 13 T cell receptor beta chains from one sample, sequenced in a study of vaccination effects on CD4 cells after COVID-19. Antigens for these TCRs are unknown. Within the ViraFEST assay, antigen-specific CD4+ T cells underwent expansion with viral peptide pools prior to sequencing. Following 10 days of culture, CD4+ T cells were isolated. No vaccinee had earlier SARS-CoV-2 infection, and nucleocapsid antibodies were negative. Libraries were prepared by immunoSEQ multiplex PCR; TCRdb keeps only in-frame clonotypes and omits some of them. Counted here are roughly 41,000 clones, less than 70% occurring once; the ten biggest clones make up 15%. The specimen comprised CD4+ T cells from PBMCs cultured with HCoV-OC43 spike peptides, sampled before COVID-19 vaccination. Documented subset: HCoV-OC43 spike overlapping peptide pool stimulation. The receptor source for this set is a human donor who received a COVID-19 vaccine.

The rearrangement joins TRBV6-1 to TRBJ1-4; D gene unclear. Trimming left V 2 bases short and J 3 bases short, with 7 bases between. CDR1 is MNHNS and CDR2 is SASEGT in the germline V gene. The CDR3 sequence is 14 residues long. The CDR3 DNA sequence: TGTGCCAGCAGTGAACGGCGGGCTAATGAAAAACTGTTTTTT. Its protein is CASSERRANEKLFF.

The V gene is TRBV19, the J gene TRBJ1-2; possible D gene TRBD1, 5 bases. Germline CDR1 LNHDA, CDR2 SQIVND (reference sequence). Between the trimmed V and J ends, which lost 4 bases and 4 bases, there was a span of 16 bases. The CDR3 contains 15 residues. In nucleotides, the CDR3 is TGTGCCAGTAGTAGGGGGACCGAGAAAGGCTATGGCTACACCTTC. Its protein is CASSRGTEKGYGYTF.

The chain employs TRBV5-5 and TRBJ2-7; TRBD2 matches 10 bases. The germline gives CDR1 SGHKS, CDR2 YYEKEE (reference sequence). The CDR3 is 16 residues long. Trimming at V came to 3 bases and at J to 0 bases, leaving 6 bases not matched to a gene. For the CDR3, the DNA is TGTGCCAGCAGCTCGGGACTAGCGCAAAGCTCCTACGAGCAGTACTTC. Protein sequence: CASSSGLAQSSYEQYF. The full variable domain, completed using reference TRBV5-5 and TRBJ2-7, is DAGVTQSPTHLIKTRGQQVTLRCSPISGHKSVSWYQQVLGQGPQFIFQYYEKEERGRGNFPDRFSARQFPNYSSELNVNALLLGDSALYLCASSSGLAQSSYEQYFGPGTRLTVT.

The chain has TRBV4-1 and TRBJ2-1; D might be TRBD2 (6 bases). V lost 0 bases and J lost 0, with 12 bases in between. Per germline, CDR1 MGHRA and CDR2 YSYEKL. The CDR3 is made up of 17 amino acids. CDR3 nucleotide sequence: TGCGCCAGCAGCCAAGATCTCGCGGGGCCCTCCTACAATGAGCAGTTCTTC. Translated, it gives CASSQDLAGPSYNEQFF.

The chain joins TRBV7-2 to TRBJ2-3, with 11 positions matching TRBD2. The CDR3 contains 15 residues. In germline, CDR1 is SGHTA, CDR2 FQGNSA. With 8 bases clipped from V and 0 bases from J, the junction kept 4 bases outside the gene matches. CDR3 protein: CASGRLAGSTDTQYF. Written as DNA, the CDR3 is TGTGCCAGCGGTAGACTAGCGGGGAGCACAGATACGCAGTATTTT.

The gene calls are TRBV20-1 and TRBJ2-7; TRBD2 might be the D (6 bases). The V end was cut by 3 bases, the J end by 3 bases, with 15 bases between. Germline V lookup: CDR1 DFQATT, CDR2 SNEGSKA (reference sequence). This CDR3 comprises 14 residues. The CDR3 bases are TGCAGTGCTAGTCGGCCTAGCGCACACTACGAGCAGTACTTC. It codes for CSASRPSAHYEQYF.

The rearrangement uses TRBV5-1 and TRBJ2-3; possibly TRBD1 for D (8 bases). The length of the CDR3 is 16 residues. The V end was cut by 1 base, the J end by 3 bases, with 15 bases between. The germline V gene encodes CDR1 SGHRS and CDR2 YFSETQ. The CDR3 region is CASSLFLQGGTDTQYF. The CDR3 nucleotides are TGCGCCAGCAGCTTGTTCCTACAGGGGGGGACAGATACGCAGTATTTT.

The chain uses TRBV6-5 and TRBJ1-4; no firm D call. CDR3 size: 14 residues. Germline V lookup: CDR1 MNHEY, CDR2 SVGAGI. Trimming cost V 0 bases and J 5 bases, with 7 bases left between them. CDR3 in amino acids: CASSYSGVNEKLFF. The DNA for the CDR3 is TGTGCCAGCAGTTACTCAGGTGTCAATGAAAAACTGTTTTTT.

This chain connects TRBV14 to TRBJ1-3, with D perhaps matching TRBD1 (6 bases). The germline V and J ends were trimmed by 0 bases and 4 bases, with 13 bases remaining between them. From germline, CDR1 is SGHDN and CDR2 FVKESK. The CDR3 spans 16 residues. The CDR3 DNA follows: TGTGCCAGCAGCCAAGACAGGGGAGGTATCGGAAACACCATATATTTT. It specifies CASSQDRGGIGNTIYF.

This clone was counted between two and nine times. The rearrangement uses TRBV25-1 and TRBJ1-2, with D perhaps TRBD1 (5 bases). CDR3 length equals 15 residues. The V end lost 1 base, the J end lost 8 bases, and 17 bases lay between the germline ends. Germline lookup yields CDR1 MGHDK and CDR2 SYGVNS. The CDR3 DNA is TGTGCCAGCAGTGAATCGATCCAGGGCGCGGGGGGCTACACCTTC. This encodes CASSESIQGAGGYTF.

The genes are TRBV27 and TRBJ2-7; D may match TRBD1 or TRBD2 (5 bases each). The CDR3 has 16 residues. Germline V gene lookup returns CDR1 MNHEY and CDR2 SMNVEV (reference sequence). Trimming removed 4 bases from V and 7 bases from J, with 23 bases in between. The CDR3 loop is CASSSPLRDPMKEQYF. In nucleotides, the CDR3 is TGTGCCAGCAGTTCCCCCCTGAGGGACCCGATGAAAGAGCAGTACTTC.

This clone has just a few counts. The V call is TRBV19, the J call TRBJ2-2, with 9 bases lining up with TRBD1. CDR3 length equals 14 residues. Trimming at V came to 3 bases and at J to 11 bases, leaving 7 bases not matched to a gene. Per germline, CDR1 LNHDA and CDR2 SQIVND (reference sequence). CDR3 region: CASSIGTGNGELFF. In DNA form, the CDR3 reads TGTGCCAGTAGTATTGGGACAGGGAATGGCGAGCTGTTTTTT.

This clone has only a few counts. CDR3: CASSPMLASSTDTQYF. CDR3 nucleotide sequence: TGCGCCAGCAGCCCCATGCTAGCCTCTAGCACAGATACGCAGTATTTT. The V and J genes are TRBV5-1 and TRBJ2-3; D may be TRBD2 (5 bases). The V gene's germline CDR1 is SGHRS and CDR2 YFSETQ. The CDR3 has 16 amino acids. Trimming removed 4 bases at V and 0 bases at J, with 15 bases between.